The sequence of this TCR beta chain was determined in a study of cytomegalovirus exposure and HLA in healthy donors. The study, taken as a whole, reports: The authors later linked a missense DCLRE1C variant to TCR beta V- and J-gene trimming. Cytomegalovirus-associated TCR beta chains were listed, numbering some 150. Previous analysis showed most TCR beta V segments were productive about 90% or about 30% of the time.

The CDR3 is made up of 14 amino acids. With 4 bases clipped from V and 6 bases from J, the junction kept 6 bases outside the gene matches. Per germline, CDR1 MDHEN and CDR2 SYDVKM. Researchers ran the PCR with 60 Vbeta and 13 Jbeta primers. TCRdb's table, derived via immunoSEQ multiplex PCR, lists solely in-frame clones and lacks some. The table shows about 140,000 clones, with roughly 76% occurring only once. In this sample, this clone turned up a few times. Its antigen is currently unknown. Sequencing used PBMCs. The genes are TRBV28 and TRBJ2-7, with TRBD1 identical over 10 bases. This receptor was identified in a female donor in good health and CMV-seronegative. The CDR3 coding sequence is TGTGCCAGCAGTTCCCGGGACAGGGGTCGCGAGCAGTACTTC. Translating it yields CASSSRDRGREQYF.